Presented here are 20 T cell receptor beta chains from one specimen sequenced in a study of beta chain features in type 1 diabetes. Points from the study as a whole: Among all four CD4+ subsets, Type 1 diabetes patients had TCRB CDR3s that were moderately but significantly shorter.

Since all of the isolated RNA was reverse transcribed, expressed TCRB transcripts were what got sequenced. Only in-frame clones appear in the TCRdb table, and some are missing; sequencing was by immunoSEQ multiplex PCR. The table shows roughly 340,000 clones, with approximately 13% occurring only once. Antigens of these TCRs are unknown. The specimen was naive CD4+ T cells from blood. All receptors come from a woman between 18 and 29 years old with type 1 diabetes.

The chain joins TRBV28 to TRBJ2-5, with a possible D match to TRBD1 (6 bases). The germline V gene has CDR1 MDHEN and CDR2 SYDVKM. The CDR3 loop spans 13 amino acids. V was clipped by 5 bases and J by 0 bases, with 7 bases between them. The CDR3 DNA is TGTGCCAGCAGTGGGGACAACCAAGAGACCCAGTACTTC. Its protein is CASSGDNQETQYF.

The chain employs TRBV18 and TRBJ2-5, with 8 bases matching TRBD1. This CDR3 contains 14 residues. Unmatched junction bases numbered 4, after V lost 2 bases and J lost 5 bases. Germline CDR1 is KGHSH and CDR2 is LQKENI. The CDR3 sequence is CASSPYRQGETQYF. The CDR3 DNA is TGTGCCAGCTCACCATACCGACAGGGGGAGACCCAGTACTTC.

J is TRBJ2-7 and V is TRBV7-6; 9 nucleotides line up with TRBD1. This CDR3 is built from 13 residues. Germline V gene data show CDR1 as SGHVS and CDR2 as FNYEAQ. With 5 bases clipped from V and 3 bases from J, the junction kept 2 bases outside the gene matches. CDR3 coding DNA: TGTGCCAGCAGCCGACAGGGGGGCTACGAGCAGTACTTC. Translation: CASSRQGGYEQYF.

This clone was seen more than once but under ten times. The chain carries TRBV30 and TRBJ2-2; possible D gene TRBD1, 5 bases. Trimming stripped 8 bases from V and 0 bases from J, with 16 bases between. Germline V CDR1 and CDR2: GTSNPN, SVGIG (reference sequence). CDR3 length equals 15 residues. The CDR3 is CAHRRAGTNTGELFF. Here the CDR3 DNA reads TGTGCCCACAGACGGGCAGGGACGAACACCGGGGAGCTGTTTTTT.

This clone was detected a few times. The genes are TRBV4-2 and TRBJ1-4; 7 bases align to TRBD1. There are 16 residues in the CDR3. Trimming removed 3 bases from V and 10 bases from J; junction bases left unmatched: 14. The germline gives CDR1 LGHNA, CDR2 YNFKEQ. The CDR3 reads CASSHPLTGKDRKLFF. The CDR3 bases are TGTGCCAGCAGCCACCCCCTGACAGGGAAAGACCGAAAACTGTTTTTT.

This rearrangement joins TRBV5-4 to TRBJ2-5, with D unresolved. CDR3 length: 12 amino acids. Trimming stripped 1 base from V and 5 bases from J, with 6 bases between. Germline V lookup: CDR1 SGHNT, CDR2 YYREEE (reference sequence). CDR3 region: CASSLPLETQYF. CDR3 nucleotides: TGTGCCAGCAGCTTGCCTTTGGAGACCCAGTACTTC. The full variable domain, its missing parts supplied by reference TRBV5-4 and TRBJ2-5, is ETGVTQSPTHLIKTRGQQVTLRCSSQSGHNTVSWYQQALGQGPQFIFQYYREEENGRGNFPPRFSGLQFPNYSSELNVNALELDDSALYLCASSLPLETQYFGPGTRLLVL.

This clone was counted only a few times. As DNA, the CDR3 is TGTGCCTGGAGTGTTCAACTGGGGGGGTTTGAGACCCAGTACTTC. This translates into CAWSVQLGGFETQYF. This chain connects TRBV30 to TRBJ2-5, with 7 bases lining up with TRBD2. Trimming at V came to 0 bases and at J to 5 bases, leaving 9 bases not matched to a gene. The CDR3 is 15 residues long. Germline CDR1 GTSNPN, CDR2 SVGIG (reference sequence).

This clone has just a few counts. CDR3 nucleotide sequence: TGTGCCAGCTCCCGGCCGGGCAGGGGTAGCAATCAGCCCCAGCATTTT. It yields the protein CASSRPGRGSNQPQHF. This chain links TRBV18 with TRBJ1-5; TRBD1 is a possible D gene (6 bases). The V gene's germline CDR1 is KGHSH and CDR2 LQKENI. The CDR3 length is 16 residues. Trimming took 6 bases from V and 0 from J, leaving 15 bases between them.

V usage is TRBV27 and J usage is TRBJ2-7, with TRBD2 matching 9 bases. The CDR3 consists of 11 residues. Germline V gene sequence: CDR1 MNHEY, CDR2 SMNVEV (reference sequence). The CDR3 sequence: CASGSRYEQYF. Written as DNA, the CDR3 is TGTGCTAGCGGGAGTAGGTACGAGCAGTACTTC.

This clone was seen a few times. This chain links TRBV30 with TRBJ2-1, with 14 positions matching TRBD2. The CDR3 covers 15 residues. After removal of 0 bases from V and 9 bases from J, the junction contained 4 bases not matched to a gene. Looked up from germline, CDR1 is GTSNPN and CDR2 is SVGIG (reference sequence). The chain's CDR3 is CAWSVGTSGSSEQFF. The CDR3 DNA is TGTGCCTGGAGTGTCGGGACTAGCGGGAGTAGTGAGCAGTTCTTC.

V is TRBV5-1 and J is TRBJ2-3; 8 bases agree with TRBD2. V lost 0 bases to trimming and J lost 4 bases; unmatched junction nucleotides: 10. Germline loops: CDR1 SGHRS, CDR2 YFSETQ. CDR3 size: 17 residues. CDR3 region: CASSLAVAGGTPDTQYF. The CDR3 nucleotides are TGCGCCAGCAGCTTGGCCGTTGCGGGAGGAACCCCAGATACGCAGTATTTT.

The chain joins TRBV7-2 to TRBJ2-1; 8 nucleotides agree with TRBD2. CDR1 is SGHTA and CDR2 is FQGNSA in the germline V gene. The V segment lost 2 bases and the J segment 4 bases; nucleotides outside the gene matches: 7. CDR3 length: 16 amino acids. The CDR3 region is CASSLSSGRSYNEQFF. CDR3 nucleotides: TGTGCCAGCAGCTTATCCAGCGGGAGATCGTACAATGAGCAGTTCTTC.

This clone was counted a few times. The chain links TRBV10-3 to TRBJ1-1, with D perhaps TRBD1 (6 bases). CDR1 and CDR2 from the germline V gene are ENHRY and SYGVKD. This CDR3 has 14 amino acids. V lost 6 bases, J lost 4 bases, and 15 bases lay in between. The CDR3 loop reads CAISAPDRSTEAFF. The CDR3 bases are TGTGCCATCAGCGCCCCTGACAGGTCCACTGAAGCTTTCTTT.

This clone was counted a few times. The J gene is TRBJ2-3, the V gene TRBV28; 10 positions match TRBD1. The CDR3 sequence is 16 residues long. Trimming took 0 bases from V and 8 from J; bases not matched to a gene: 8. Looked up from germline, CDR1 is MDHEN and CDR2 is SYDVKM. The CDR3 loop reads CASSLWGQGTGGTQYF. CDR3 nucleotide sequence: TGTGCCAGCAGTTTATGGGGACAGGGGACGGGGGGTACGCAGTATTTT.

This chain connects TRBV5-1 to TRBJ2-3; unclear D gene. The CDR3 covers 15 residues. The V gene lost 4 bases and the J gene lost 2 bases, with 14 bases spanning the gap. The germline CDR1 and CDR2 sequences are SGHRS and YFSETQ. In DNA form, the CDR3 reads TGCGCCAGCAGCCTAAATAATGGGCCCACAGATACGCAGTATTTT. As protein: CASSLNNGPTDTQYF. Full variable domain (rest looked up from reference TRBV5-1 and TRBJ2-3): KAGVTQTPRYLIKTRGQQVTLSCSPISGHRSVSWYQQTPGQGLQFLFEYFSETQRNKGNFPGRFSGRQFSNSRSEMNVSTLELGDSALYLCASSLNNGPTDTQYFGPGTRLTVL.

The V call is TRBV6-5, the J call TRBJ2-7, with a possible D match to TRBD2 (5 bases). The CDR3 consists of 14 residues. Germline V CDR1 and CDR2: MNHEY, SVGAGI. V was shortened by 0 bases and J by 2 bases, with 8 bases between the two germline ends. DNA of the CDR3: TGTGCCAGCAGTTACTCCGCTAGCACCTACGAGCAGTACTTC. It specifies CASSYSASTYEQYF.

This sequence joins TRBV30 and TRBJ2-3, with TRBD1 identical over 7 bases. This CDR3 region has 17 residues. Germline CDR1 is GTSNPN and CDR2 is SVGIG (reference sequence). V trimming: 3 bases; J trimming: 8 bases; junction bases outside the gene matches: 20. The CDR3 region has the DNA TGTGCCTGGAGAAGAGGAAAAACCCGGGACAGAGAGCTTACGCAGTATTTT. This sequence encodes CAWRRGKTRDRELTQYF.

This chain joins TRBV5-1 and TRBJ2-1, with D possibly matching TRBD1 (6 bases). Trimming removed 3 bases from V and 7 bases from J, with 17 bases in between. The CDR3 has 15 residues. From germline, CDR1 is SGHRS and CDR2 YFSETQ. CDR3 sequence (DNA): TGCGCCAGCAGCTCCTCGAACAGGGTTGGAAATGAGCAGTTCTTC. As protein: CASSSSNRVGNEQFF.

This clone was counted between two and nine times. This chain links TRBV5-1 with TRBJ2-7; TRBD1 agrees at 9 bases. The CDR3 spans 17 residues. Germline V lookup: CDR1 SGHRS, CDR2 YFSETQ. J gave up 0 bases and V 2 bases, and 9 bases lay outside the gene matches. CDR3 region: CASSFSTQGASSYEQYF. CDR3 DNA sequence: TGCGCCAGCAGCTTCTCAACACAGGGGGCCAGCTCCTACGAGCAGTACTTC.

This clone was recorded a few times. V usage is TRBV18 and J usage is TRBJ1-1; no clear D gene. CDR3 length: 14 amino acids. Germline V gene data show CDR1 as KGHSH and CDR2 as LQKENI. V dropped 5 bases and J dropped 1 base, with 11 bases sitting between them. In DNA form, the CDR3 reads TGTGCCAGCTCATCCCAGGAAAAGAACACTGAAGCTTTCTTT. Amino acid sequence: CASSSQEKNTEAFF. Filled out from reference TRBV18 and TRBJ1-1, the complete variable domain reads NAGVMQNPRHLVRRRGQEARLRCSPMKGHSHVYWYRQLPEEGLKFMVYLQKENIIDESGMPKERFSAEFPKEGPSILRIQQVVRGDSAAYFCASSSQEKNTEAFFGQGTRLTVV.